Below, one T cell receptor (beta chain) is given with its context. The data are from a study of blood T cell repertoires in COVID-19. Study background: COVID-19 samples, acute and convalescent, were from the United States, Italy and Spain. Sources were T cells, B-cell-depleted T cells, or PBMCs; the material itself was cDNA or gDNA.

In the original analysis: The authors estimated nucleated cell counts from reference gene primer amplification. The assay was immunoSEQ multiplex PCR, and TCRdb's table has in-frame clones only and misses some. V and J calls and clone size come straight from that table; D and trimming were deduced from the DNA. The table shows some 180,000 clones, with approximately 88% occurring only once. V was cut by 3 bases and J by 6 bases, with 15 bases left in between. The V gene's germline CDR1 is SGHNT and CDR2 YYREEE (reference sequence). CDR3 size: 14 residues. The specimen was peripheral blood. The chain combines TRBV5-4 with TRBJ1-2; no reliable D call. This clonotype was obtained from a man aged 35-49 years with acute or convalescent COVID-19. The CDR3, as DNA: TGTGCCAGCAGCTCCTCCGTGGTTCGGGATGGCTACACCTTC. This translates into CASSSSVVRDGYTF.